A selection of T cell receptor beta chains follows, all from one sample in a study of blood T cells in healthy people across ages. TCRdb re-called the 5' RACE reads through MiXCR, storing one row per CDR3 protein. The profile covers fewer than 750,000 distinct CDR3 sequences, with about 50% appearing a single time and less than 15% taken by the ten largest. What was sequenced was blood. The receptors shown here come from a woman over 75 in good health. Each CDR3 is given with its conserved first and last residue. The D gene is left open where the match is weak. For some rows the clone size is stated as once, few or many, or as a class when expanded; others skip it.

j_call	d_call	v_call	clone_size	cdr3_aa	cdr3_nt
TRBJ1-1	.	TRBV7-9	.	CASSSRGSSVNTEAFF	TGTGCCAGCAGTTCTCGGGGGTCATCTGTGAACACTGAAGCTTTCTTT
TRBJ1-2	.	TRBV12-3/TRBV12-4	.	CASSFSAAVANYGYTF	TGTGCCAGCAGTTTCTCGGCAGCCGTAGCTAACTATGGCTACACCTTC
TRBJ2-7	TRBD2	TRBV2	.	CASGRRLAGEQYF	TGTGCCAGTGGACGCCGTCTAGCGGGCGAGCAGTACTTC
TRBJ2-1	.	TRBV19	few	CASSMSQQGMLFF	TGTGCCAGTAGTATGTCCCAGCAGGGAATGTTGTTCTTC
TRBJ1-1	.	TRBV7-9	once	CASSSRGNWNTEAFF	TGTGCCAGCAGCTCCAGGGGCAACTGGAACACTGAAGCTTTCTTT
TRBJ1-1	.	TRBV28	.	CAIGTWQGEAFF	TGTGCCATCGGGACGTGGCAGGGGGAAGCTTTCTTT
TRBJ2-7	TRBD1	TRBV4-1	many	CASSPLAGTGGYEQYF	TGCGCCAGCAGCCCGCTCGCTGGTACAGGGGGCTACGAGCAGTACTTC
TRBJ2-1	TRBD2	TRBV20-1	.	CSARDPSGSWYEQFF	TGCAGTGCTAGAGATCCTAGCGGGAGTTGGTATGAGCAGTTCTTC
TRBJ2-6	.	TRBV28	.	CASSPPGTSGANVLTF	TGTGCCAGCAGTCCGCCGGGGACCTCTGGGGCCAACGTCCTGACTTTC
TRBJ1-1	.	TRBV12-3/TRBV12-4	few	CASSFGDTEAFF	TGTGCCAGCAGTTTCGGGGACACTGAAGCTTTCTTT
TRBJ2-3	TRBD1	TRBV6-7	.	CASSHSLGGPTDTQYF	TGTGCCAGCAGTCACTCGTTAGGGGGCCCCACAGATACGCAGTATTTT
TRBJ2-3	TRBD2	TRBV20-1	.	CSAARAGDTDTQYF	TGCAGTGCTGCCAGAGCGGGGGACACAGATACGCAGTATTTT
TRBJ2-5	TRBD1	TRBV4-2	many	CASSQEWDRGYQETQYF	TGTGCCAGCAGCCAAGAATGGGACAGGGGATACCAAGAGACCCAGTACTTC
TRBJ1-5	.	TRBV7-9	many	CASSDRGPQHF	TGTGCCAGCAGCGATCGAGGGCCCCAGCATTTT
TRBJ2-3	.	TRBV18	.	CASSPDTETQYF	TGTGCCAGCTCACCGGACACAGAGACGCAGTATTTT
TRBJ1-1	.	TRBV5-1	.	CASRVGQGRMLGAFF	TGCGCCAGCAGAGTCGGGCAGGGCCGGATGCTTGGAGCTTTCTTT
TRBJ2-3	.	TRBV4-1	.	CASSQERGGAQYF	TGCGCCAGCAGCCAAGAAAGGGGGGGCGCGCAGTATTTT
TRBJ2-3	.	TRBV10-3	many	CAIQITGTTDTQYF	TGCGCCATCCAGATCACAGGGACCACAGATACGCAGTATTTT
TRBJ2-1	TRBD2	TRBV9	many	CASTASGLASLEQFF	TGTGCCAGCACCGCATCGGGACTAGCTTCACTCGAGCAGTTCTTC
TRBJ2-6	.	TRBV7-9	.	CASSRDSPSGANVLTF	TGTGCCAGCAGCCGTGACAGCCCCTCTGGGGCCAACGTCCTGACTTTC
TRBJ1-2	TRBD1	TRBV4-1	.	CASSQDPSRGRGYTF	TGCGCCAGCAGCCAAGATCCGTCCAGGGGGCGAGGCTACACCTTC
TRBJ2-5	.	TRBV3-1	many	CASTSDRPRETQYF	TGTGCCAGCACCTCAGATAGGCCTCGGGAGACCCAGTACTTC
TRBJ2-7	.	TRBV7-9	.	CASSRLGGPGGLLTSYEQYF	TGTGCCAGCAGCCGCTTGGGGGGGCCAGGTGGATTATTAACTTCCTACGAGCAGTACTTC
TRBJ2-3	.	TRBV18	few	CASSPLPGIYTDTQYF	TGTGCCAGCTCACCACTGCCGGGGATCTACACAGATACGCAGTATTTT
TRBJ2-3	TRBD2	TRBV12-3/TRBV12-4	many	CASSTGLATDTQYF	TGCGCCAGCAGCACAGGACTAGCTACAGATACGCAGTATTTT
TRBJ2-1	.	TRBV10-1	many	CASSSRRDHNEQFF	TGCGCCAGCAGTTCCCGCCGGGATCACAATGAGCAGTTCTTC
TRBJ1-1	.	TRBV2	.	CASNREDNTEAFF	TGTGCCAGCAATCGGGAAGACAACACTGAAGCTTTCTTT
TRBJ2-2	.	TRBV29-1	few	CGISWGASGNTGELFF	TGCGGGATCTCTTGGGGGGCTAGCGGGAACACCGGGGAGCTGTTTTTT
TRBJ1-5	TRBD1	TRBV5-1	few	CASSVTGGRSQPQHF	TGCGCCAGCAGTGTCACAGGGGGCAGGAGTCAGCCCCAGCATTTT
TRBJ2-5	TRBD1	TRBV27	few	CASRSDRGREYF	TGTGCCAGCAGATCCGACAGGGGAAGGGAGTACTTC
TRBJ1-1	TRBD1	TRBV5-6	.	CASSSTGTGNTEAGNTEAFF	TGTGCCAGCAGCTCCACCGGGACAGGCAACACTGAAGCAGGCAACACTGAAGCTTTCTTT
TRBJ2-3	.	TRBV7-9	.	CASSLGQVGRDAYF	TGTGCCAGCAGCTTAGGGCAGGTGGGCCGAGACGCGTATTTT
TRBJ2-3	TRBD1	TRBV2	.	CASSRQGAGTDTQYF	TGTGCCAGCAGTCGACAGGGGGCAGGCACAGATACGCAGTATTTT
TRBJ2-3	TRBD2	TRBV12-3/TRBV12-4	.	CASSSRGGYTDTQYF	TGTGCCAGCAGTTCCCGGGGGGGGTACACAGATACGCAGTATTTT
TRBJ2-1	TRBD1	TRBV5-7	.	CASSCRTGDKEQFF	TGTGCCAGCAGCTGCCGGACAGGGGACAAGGAGCAGTTCTTC
TRBJ1-5	.	TRBV27	few	CASSLSIDQPQHF	TGTGCCAGCAGTTTATCGATAGATCAGCCCCAGCATTTT